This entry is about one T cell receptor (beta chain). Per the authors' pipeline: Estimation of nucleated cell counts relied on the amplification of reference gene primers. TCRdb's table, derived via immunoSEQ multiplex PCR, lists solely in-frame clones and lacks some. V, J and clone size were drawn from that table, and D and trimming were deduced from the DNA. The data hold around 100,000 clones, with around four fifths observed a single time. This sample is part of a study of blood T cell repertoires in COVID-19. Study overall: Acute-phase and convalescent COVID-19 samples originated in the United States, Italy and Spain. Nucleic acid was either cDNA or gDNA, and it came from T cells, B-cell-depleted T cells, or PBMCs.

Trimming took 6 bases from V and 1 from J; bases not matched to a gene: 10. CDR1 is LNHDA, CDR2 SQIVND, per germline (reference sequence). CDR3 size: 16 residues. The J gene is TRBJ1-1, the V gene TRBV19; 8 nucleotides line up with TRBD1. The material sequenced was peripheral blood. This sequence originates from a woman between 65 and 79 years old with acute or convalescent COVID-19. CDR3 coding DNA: TGTGCCAGTAGGACAAGAGACAGGGGAGAGAACACTGAAGCTTTCTTT. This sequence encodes CASRTRDRGENTEAFF. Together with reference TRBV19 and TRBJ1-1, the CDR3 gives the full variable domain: DGGITQSPKYLFRKEGQNVTLSCEQNLNHDAMYWYRQDPGQGLRLIYYSQIVNDFQKGDIAEGYSVSREKKESFPLTVTSAQKNPTAFYLCASRTRDRGENTEAFFGQGTRLTVV.